Given below is one TCR beta chain in context. The antigen is undetermined. A much larger clonotype is one base distant, so this may be a read error. The data belong to a study of molecular identifiers for immune sequencing clone quantification. Every naive CD8 library was made from between roughly 19,000 and 1,000,000 sorted cells with 10%, 30% or 50% RNA. CD8+CD4-CCR7+CD45RA+ sorting gave the naive CD8 T cells. Points from the study as a whole: Underestimation of highly expanded clone sizes could arise where identical TCR molecules share a barcode.

Bulk TCR libraries used previously described methods and listed TCR primers. TCRdb re-called the PCR reads with MiXCR, one entry per CDR3 protein. The repertoire holds about 640,000 distinct CDR3 sequences, with less than 20% as singletons. This CDR3 has 11 amino acids. Germline lookup yields CDR1 SGHNT and CDR2 YYREEE (reference sequence). The receptor was derived from a human donor in good health. Some libraries in this study had Jurkat cell RNA spiked in. Sequenced input: naive CD8+ T cells from blood, with Jurkat cell RNA spiked in. Regarding subset: FACS-sorted CD8+CD4-CCR7+CD45RA+ naive T cells. The chain is built from TRBV5-4 and TRBJ1-2; no firm D call. The CDR3 bases are TGTGCCAGCGGCTTGTACGGAGACTACACCTTC. Translation gives CASGLYGDYTF.